The rows below give T cell receptor beta chains drawn from one sample of a study of post-analysis software for immune sequencing data. TCRdb redid the calling of the PCR reads with MiXCR, one entry per CDR3 protein. The sample yields approximately 730,000 distinct CDR3 sequences, 35% to 55% seen once. Sequenced: blood. These receptors originate from a girl between 10 and 17 years old with multiple sclerosis. CDR3s include the opening cysteine and the closing phenylalanine or tryptophan. The order of the fields is clone size, V gene, J gene, D gene, CDR3 DNA, CDR3 protein. D genes are given only for firm matches. The listing skips clone size in some rows; elsewhere it reads once, few, many or a size class.

.	TRBV25-1	TRBJ2-6	TRBD1	TGTGCCAGCAGTGAATGGGACAGTACTGGGGCCAACGTCCTGACTTTC	CASSEWDSTGANVLTF
many	TRBV20-1	TRBJ1-2	TRBD1	TGCAGTGCTAGAGATCCCGGGACAGGGGGTTTCTATGGCTACACCTTC	CSARDPGTGGFYGYTF
few	TRBV12-3/TRBV12-4	TRBJ2-3	TRBD2	TGTGCCAGCGGAGGTAGCGGGAGAGGTCCGCAGTATTTT	CASGGSGRGPQYF
few	TRBV7-6	TRBJ2-7	TRBD1	TGTGCCAGCAGCTTAGGCGCGACAGGGTCCTACGAGCAGTACTTC	CASSLGATGSYEQYF
.	TRBV4-1	TRBJ2-2	.	TGCGCCAGCAGCCAAGATCCTCGGGGATTGAACACCGGGGAGCTGTTTTTT	CASSQDPRGLNTGELFF
once	TRBV6-6	TRBJ1-1	.	TGTGCCAGCAGCTTGGCCACGAATGCTTTCTTT	CASSLATNAFF
few	TRBV5-1	TRBJ2-5	.	TGCGCCAGCAGCTCCTTCGTTCAAGAGACCCAGTACTTC	CASSSFVQETQYF
once	TRBV14	TRBJ1-1	.	TGTGCCAGCAGCCCAACCGGGACGGACACTGAAGCTTTCTTT	CASSPTGTDTEAFF
.	TRBV5-6	TRBJ2-3	TRBD2	TGTGCCAGCAGCGGGGGGACTAGCGGGAGGGCGATTCCATACACAGATACGCAGTATTTT	CASSGGTSGRAIPYTDTQYF
.	TRBV15	TRBJ2-6	.	TGTGCCACCAGCCCCCCCTCTCCCTCTGGGGCCAACGTCCTGACTTTC	CATSPPSPSGANVLTF